This note documents a single T cell receptor (beta chain) sequence. No cognate antigen has been identified for it. Nothing much larger sits one base from this clone, and base qualities are not available. Library prep was done by 5' RACE. These reads were obtained on an Illumina HiSeq 2500. A second PCR of 7 to 11 cycles was performed with a sample-barcoded 5' primer and a J-beta primer mix. Each TCR beta cDNA molecule received a unique molecular identifier from a template-switch 5' adaptor carrying 12 random nucleotides. Each sample yielded at least 2.5 million CDR3-containing paired-end reads. First-strand cDNA was synthesized from all RNA with the Mint cDNA synthesis kit, primed by a TRBC-specific oligonucleotide. After uracil-DNA glycosylase treatment, a first 18-cycle PCR used universal primers M1SS and BC2_uni_R on all cDNA. In the original analysis: For normalization, 1 million high-quality reads were randomly selected from each sample, with every read carrying a distinct molecular identifier. Reads sharing molecular identifiers were discarded rather than binned into consensus sequences. MiTCR, with a Q25 quality threshold and the strictest error-elimination algorithm, was used for CDR3 identification, clonotype clustering and error correction. A nonparametric unseen species model with Euler transformation was used to estimate a lower bound on total TCR beta diversity. TCRdb trimmed the raw reads at Q25, called clones with MiXCR and kept productive beta chains. Each CDR3 protein gets just one entry, which takes the most common genes and DNA from the rows behind it. TCRdb assigned the V and J calls; the authors' analysis was not used. The sample has some 1,000,000 distinct CDR3 sequences on record, around 27% of them singletons. Jointly, the top ten make up approximately 0.7% of the sample.

This sample was included in a study of blood T cells in healthy people across ages (dated by TCRdb to the mid-2010s). Broadly, across the study: In model experiments, roughly one uniquely barcoded TCR beta cDNA molecule per two T cells was captured by template switching. To track age-related changes in TCR beta repertoire diversity, the study relied on deep sequencing normalized with unique cDNA molecular identifiers. The donors were divided into four age groups: young (average around 17 years), middle-aged (approximately 41), aged (approximately 62) and long-lived (roughly 86). Two additional independent replicas of 1 million unique cDNA reads from the same blood draw were analyzed for two donors (one aged 18 to 30 and one aged 80 or older).

Systemically healthy Caucasian individuals from Russia, over 30 in total and aged about 6 to 90 years, were included as donors. Each donor gave 8 to 10 milliliters of peripheral blood, drawn into EDTA-treated Vacutainer tubes. Ficoll-Paque density-gradient centrifugation was used to isolate PBMCs, with at least 7 million per sample. Total RNA was extracted from PBMCs with Trizol reagent, with at least 5.5 micrograms obtained per sample. The percentages of naive CD45RAhigh/CD27high T cells were determined by flow cytometry on a PBMC aliquot from every donor. What the authors observed across the whole study: Compared with the aged group, the long-lived group had more naive CD4+ T cells, fewer expanded clones and increased TCR diversity, suggesting age selection. Estimates of total diversity from one million sequenced T cells were regarded as lower bounds and underestimates. As age increased, observed TCR beta diversity per million T cells dropped in a roughly linear way, and a significant reduction was already evident by age 40. Since profiling was done on bulk unsorted PBMCs, naive and antigen-experienced compartments could not be conclusively compared. A strong correlation was found between observed TCR beta diversity and the percentage of naive T cells measured by flow cytometry. Donor CMV infection status was unknown, potentially confounding age-related changes in expanded clonotypes.

This sample also appeared in a second study, on T cells of mothers and their children. The second investigation adds: Donors were nine systemically healthy Caucasian individuals: three mothers and their six children. cDNA synthesis used all of the extracted RNA, with roughly 1.5 ug of RNA in each 15 ul reaction. In the second PCR, the M1S primer introduced both the sample barcodes and 2-4 random nucleotides. Over 9.5 million TCR beta CDR3 reads were obtained for each mother, and approximately 3.2 million reads were obtained for each child. Thymic selection similarly shapes TCR recombination output in related and unrelated pairs, with minor effect from inherited differences. Related mother-child pairs always showed normalized repertoire overlap that was slightly higher than in unrelated mother-child pairs, though the difference was never significant. No persistent microchimeric T cell clones were detected, at a sensitivity of roughly 100 clones per million clonotypes. Deep NGS was used in the study to compare the TCR beta repertoires of mothers and children and to look for features that separate related mother-child pairs from unrelated individuals. The mean age was roughly 36 +/- 4 years for the mothers and approximately 11 +/- 4 years for the children. After adapter ligation with NEBNext reagents, the libraries were sequenced on Illumina HiSeq 2000 with 100+100 nt paired-end reads. To avoid cross-contamination, the mother libraries and the child libraries were prepared a month apart and sequenced in separate runs. For each donor, between about 450,000 and 2,300,000 distinct TCR beta clonotypes were identified. Naive TCR beta clonotypes were estimated from low-frequency clonotypes matched to each donor's FACS-determined naive share, without sorting.

This TCR came from a girl under 10 years old in good health. The sequencing sample was made of blood.

The CDR3 protein: CASSLVSGRLPVKGEYMDIQYF. In nucleotides, the sequence is TGTGCCAGCAGCTTAGTAAGTGGCCGTCTCCCGGTGAAGGGGGAATATATGGACATTCAGTACTTC. This sequence uses TRBV7-9 and TRBJ2-4, with TRBD1 as a weak D call on 6 bases. Sequences SEHNR (CDR1) and FQNEAQ (CDR2) are obtained from the germline V gene (reference sequence). The V and J ends are trimmed by 1 base and 8 bases, leaving 36 bases between them. CDR3 length: 22 amino acids, cysteine to phenylalanine. Only CDR3 DNA is held: 66 bases, read in frame from base 1.